A selection of T cell receptor beta chains follows, all from one sample in a study of low-dose radiotherapy and immunotherapy resistance in tumors. Each CDR3 protein is one row after TCRdb ran MiXCR on the reads. The table has more than 45,000 distinct CDR3 sequences, roughly a quarter seen once. The source was PBMCs, collected before treatment. These receptors were collected from a male donor with prostate cancer. Each CDR3 is given with its conserved first and last residue. D genes are given only for firm matches. Rows may omit the clone size; those that give it use once, few, many or a size class.

.	TRBJ2-5	TRBV20-1	many	CSARNSPETQYF	TGCAGTGCTAGGAATAGTCCGGAGACCCAGTACTTC
.	TRBJ2-1	TRBV19	many	CASSSAGSYNEQFF	TGTGCCAGTAGTTCGGCGGGCTCCTACAATGAGCAGTTCTTC
TRBD2	TRBJ2-2	TRBV5-1	many	CASSLSSGGIGELFF	TGCGCCAGCAGCTTATCTAGCGGGGGAATCGGGGAGCTGTTTTTT
TRBD2	TRBJ2-7	TRBV3-1	.	CASSPRRGSGRARHEQYF	TGTGCCAGCTCCCCCCGGAGGGGTAGCGGGAGGGCGAGGCACGAGCAGTACTTC
.	TRBJ2-1	TRBV13	.	CASTQQLLNNEQFF	TGTGCCAGTACGCAGCAATTGCTAAACAATGAGCAGTTCTTC
TRBD1	TRBJ2-3	TRBV5-1	many	CASSSQGTGDTQYF	TGCGCCAGCAGCTCACAGGGGACCGGAGATACGCAGTATTTT
TRBD2	TRBJ2-1	TRBV5-3	many	CASSPSGGDVSYNEQFF	TGTGCCAGCAGCCCAAGCGGGGGGGATGTCTCCTACAATGAGCAGTTCTTC
TRBD2	TRBJ2-7	TRBV25-1	.	CASSEVAGGRYEQYF	TGTGCCAGCAGTGAAGTAGCGGGGGGGCGGTACGAGCAGTACTTC
TRBD1	TRBJ1-1	TRBV20-1	many	CSARGQGETEAFF	TGCAGTGCCAGGGGACAGGGAGAAACTGAAGCTTTCTTT
TRBD1	TRBJ1-1	TRBV28	many	CASSFPTGSPTEAFF	TGTGCCAGCAGTTTTCCGACAGGGAGTCCCACTGAAGCTTTCTTT
.	TRBJ1-2	TRBV10-3	many	CAISESAPGANYGYTF	TGTGCCATCAGTGAGTCCGCCCCCGGGGCTAACTATGGCTACACCTTC
TRBD2	TRBJ2-5	TRBV27	many	CASTSRTSQETQYF	TGTGCCAGCACCTCTCGGACTAGCCAAGAGACCCAGTACTTC
.	TRBJ1-1	TRBV28	.	CASTEEATGLTEAFF	TGTGCCAGCACCGAGGAGGCGACAGGCCTCACTGAAGCTTTCTTT
.	TRBJ2-2	TRBV2	.	CASRTKLRNTGELFF	TGTGCCAGCAGGACTAAGCTGAGGAACACCGGGGAGCTGTTTTTT
.	TRBJ2-3	TRBV7-9	many	CASSLPWPSETSTDTQYF	TGTGCCAGCAGCTTACCGTGGCCTAGCGAAACTAGCACAGATACGCAGTATTTT
TRBD1	TRBJ2-7	TRBV18	many	CASSSQTGPFYEQYF	TGTGCCAGCTCCTCCCAGACAGGGCCTTTCTACGAGCAGTACTTC
TRBD1	TRBJ2-3	TRBV6-2/TRBV6-3	.	CASTLNRDSRTDTQYF	TGTGCCAGCACCCTCAACCGGGACAGCAGAACAGATACGCAGTATTTT
.	TRBJ2-1	TRBV2	many	CASSPSYNEQFF	TGTGCCAGCAGTCCTAGTTACAATGAGCAGTTCTTC
.	TRBJ1-1	TRBV7-3	many	CASSSKSMNTEAFF	TGTGCCAGCAGCTCCAAGAGCATGAACACTGAAGCTTTCTTT
.	TRBJ1-4	TRBV28	many	CASTSGQGTEKLFF	TGTGCCAGCACCTCGGGGCAGGGAACTGAAAAACTGTTTTTT
.	TRBJ2-7	TRBV7-8	many	CASSIGSSPYEQYF	TGTGCCAGCTCGATCGGCAGCTCACCCTACGAGCAGTACTTC
.	TRBJ1-5	TRBV30	.	CAWSFGQGLSNQPQHF	TGTGCCTGGAGTTTTGGGCAGGGCTTGAGCAATCAGCCCCAGCATTTT
TRBD1	TRBJ2-1	TRBV10-1	many	CARQRQGSLNEQFF	TGCGCCAGGCAGCGACAGGGAAGTCTGAATGAGCAGTTCTTC
TRBD1	TRBJ2-7	TRBV6-1	.	CASSMSGTGVKEQYF	TGTGCCAGCAGTATGTCGGGGACAGGGGTAAAGGAGCAGTACTTC
.	TRBJ2-1	TRBV5-1	many	CASSGAGGSYNEQFF	TGCGCCAGCAGTGGGGCAGGGGGGTCTTACAATGAGCAGTTCTTC
TRBD2	TRBJ2-3	TRBV25-1	many	CASSEGSGGTTDTQYF	TGTGCCAGCAGTGAAGGTAGCGGGGGGACGACAGATACGCAGTATTTT
.	TRBJ1-2	TRBV6-6	.	CASMAGAGYGYTF	TGTGCCAGCATGGCCGGTGCTGGGTATGGCTACACCTTC
.	TRBJ1-6	TRBV4-1	many	CASSHKEWSSYNSPLHF	TGCGCCAGCAGCCATAAGGAATGGAGCTCCTATAATTCACCCCTCCACTTT
TRBD2	TRBJ2-2	TRBV3-1	many	CASSLGLAENTGELFF	TGTGCCAGCAGCCTTGGACTAGCAGAGAACACCGGGGAGCTGTTTTTT
.	TRBJ2-1	TRBV28	few	CASNTNRDHSYNEQFF	TGTGCCAGCAATACTAACCGGGACCACTCCTACAATGAGCAGTTCTTC
.	TRBJ2-7	TRBV12-3/TRBV12-4	.	CASSLARAGDEQYF	TGTGCCAGCAGTTTAGCACGGGCCGGGGACGAGCAGTACTTC
.	TRBJ2-7	TRBV29-1	.	CSVAYSPYEQYF	TGCAGCGTTGCTTACAGCCCATACGAGCAGTACTTC
.	TRBJ2-7	TRBV18	many	CASSREPGEQYF	TGTGCCAGCTCCCGAGAGCCTGGCGAGCAGTACTTC
.	TRBJ2-5	TRBV2	.	CASSEAQSLGDQETQYF	TGTGCCAGCAGTGAAGCGCAGAGCCTGGGCGACCAAGAGACCCAGTACTTC
.	TRBJ2-6	TRBV28	.	CASTDAGAGGANVLTF	TGTGCCAGCACGGATGCGGGGGCAGGCGGGGCCAACGTCCTGACTTTC
.	TRBJ1-2	TRBV12-3/TRBV12-4	many	CASSSVVYYGYTF	TGTGCCAGCAGTTCGGTGGTTTACTATGGCTACACCTTC
TRBD1	TRBJ2-1	TRBV28	.	CASSQFTFRTGPDEQFF	TGTGCCAGCAGCCAGTTTACCTTTCGGACAGGGCCCGATGAGCAGTTCTTC
.	TRBJ1-1	TRBV1	once	CASSQWGQGDTEAFF	TGCGCCAGCAGCCAATGGGGACAGGGTGACACTGAAGCTTTCTTT
.	TRBJ1-4	TRBV28	many	CASSSSGGGKEKLFF	TGTGCCAGCAGTTCATCCGGGGGAGGGAAGGAAAAACTGTTTTTT
.	TRBJ2-3	TRBV10-3	many	CAIQLSDTQYF	TGTGCCATCCAACTATCGGATACGCAGTATTTT
.	TRBJ2-5	TRBV2	many	CASSDDTKSIYQETQYF	TGTGCCAGCAGTGACGACACAAAATCGATTTACCAAGAGACCCAGTACTTC
.	TRBJ2-1	TRBV7-6	many	CASSWALSYNEQFF	TGTGCCAGCAGCTGGGCTCTCTCCTACAATGAGCAGTTCTTC
TRBD2	TRBJ2-1	TRBV3-1	many	CASSPRGGASYNEQFF	TGTGCCAGCAGCCCTCGCGGGGGGGCATCCTACAATGAGCAGTTCTTC
.	TRBJ2-2	TRBV7-2	many	CASRPSGSNTGELFF	TGTGCCAGCAGACCAAGCGGTTCGAACACCGGGGAGCTGTTTTTT
TRBD1	TRBJ1-5	TRBV25-1	.	CASSDGTGYVQPQHF	TGTGCCAGCAGTGACGGGACAGGGTATGTACAGCCCCAGCATTTT
.	TRBJ1-3	TRBV4-2	few	CASSQDFSGNTIYF	TGTGCCAGCAGCCAGGACTTCTCTGGAAACACCATATATTTT
.	TRBJ1-5	TRBV3-1	many	CASSPGRVSQPQHF	TGTGCCAGCAGCCCCGGGAGGGTGAGTCAGCCCCAGCATTTT
TRBD1	TRBJ2-7	TRBV4-1	many	CASSQSERGPPYEQYF	TGCGCCAGCAGCCAATCGGAGAGGGGGCCCCCCTACGAGCAGTACTTC